This TCR beta chain was profiled in a study of shared clonotypes between healthy human individuals. This clone was picked up one time. Its target is not known. Each cell subset's genomic DNA was divided evenly among several immunoSEQ plates. Each PCR replicate from the sorted subsets contained around 0.2 ug DNA, which is tens of thousands of T cell genomes. TCRdb's table, derived via immunoSEQ multiplex PCR, lists solely in-frame clones and lacks some. This sample yields 1.6 million or so clones, of which around 98.5% are seen a single time; under 0.45% belongs to the top ten. Whole-study results and caveats: Estimated richness was generally greater in naive than memory subsets.

CDR3 length equals 15 residues. Germline loops: CDR1 MDHEN, CDR2 SYDVKM. V lost 6 bases and J 8 bases, leaving 19 bases between the germline ends. This clonotype originated in a man younger than 40 in good health. Sequences were obtained from naive CD4+ T cells sorted from blood. Subset meaning: CD45RA+ positively selected. The chain links TRBV28 to TRBJ1-4; unclear D gene. The CDR3 bases are TGTGCCAGCAGCTGGAGCGTGAGGGTTTGGGAAAAACTGTTTTTT. It yields the protein CASSWSVRVWEKLFF.